Below are 10 T cell receptor beta chains sequenced from a single sample in a study of CD8+CD57+ T cells in acquired aplastic anemia. Genomic DNA, the template, was used for profiling of the TCR beta VDJ and CDR3. Using its own MiXCR run on the reads, TCRdb lists one record per CDR3 protein. The table lists about 120,000 distinct CDR3 sequences, approximately 61% of them singletons. Patients included in sequencing had previously demonstrated CD8+CD57+ cell expansion by flow cytometry. The sequenced material came from sorted CD4+, CD8+, or CD8+CD57+ T cells (not recorded which) from PBMCs. Receptors were obtained from a human donor with aplastic anemia.

This clonotype was recorded at least ten times. The V and J genes are TRBV20-1 and TRBJ2-7; D is perhaps TRBD1 or TRBD2 (5 bases each). This CDR3 is 15 amino acids long. Trimming took off 4 bases at V and 5 bases at J, with 21 bases between the two ends. CDR1 is DFQATT and CDR2 is SNEGSKA in the germline V gene (reference sequence). The CDR3 here is CSANKGTAVGHEQYF. The DNA of the CDR3 is TGCAGTGCTAATAAAGGGACGGCGGTGGGCCACGAGCAGTACTTC.

The chain uses TRBV5-1 and TRBJ2-3; D is unclear. CDR1 is SGHRS, CDR2 YFSETQ, per germline. Trimming took off 5 bases at V and 3 bases at J, with 16 bases between the two ends. There are 15 residues in the CDR3. The CDR3 DNA is TGCGCCAGCAGTACCGGGCGGAGAGGAACAGATACGCAGTATTTT. It translates to CASSTGRRGTDTQYF. Full variable domain (rest looked up from reference TRBV5-1 and TRBJ2-3): KAGVTQTPRYLIKTRGQQVTLSCSPISGHRSVSWYQQTPGQGLQFLFEYFSETQRNKGNFPGRFSGRQFSNSRSEMNVSTLELGDSALYLCASSTGRRGTDTQYFGPGTRLTVL.

The CDR3 DNA follows: TGTGCCAGCAGTCCTAGCGGGAGGGAAACCGGGGAGCTGTTTTTT. It specifies CASSPSGRETGELFF. The V call is TRBV25-1, the J call TRBJ2-2, with 12 bases fitting TRBD2. CDR1 MGHDK and CDR2 SYGVNS come from the germline V gene. Unmatched junction bases numbered 3, after V lost 5 bases and J lost 5 bases. The CDR3 extends over 15 amino acids. Combining the CDR3 with reference TRBV25-1 and TRBJ2-2 gives the whole variable domain EADIYQTPRYLVIGTGKKITLECSQTMGHDKMYWYQQDPGMELHLIHYSYGVNSTEKGDLSSESTVSRIRTEHFPLTLESARPSHTSQYLCASSPSGRETGELFFGEGSRLTVL.

The chain uses TRBV7-9 and TRBJ2-5; D ambiguous. CDR1 SEHNR and CDR2 FQNEAQ come from the germline V gene (reference sequence). The CDR3 totals 13 residues. V was clipped by 5 bases and J by 3 bases, with 10 bases between them. The CDR3 protein is CASSPQNEETQYF. The CDR3 DNA reads as TGTGCCAGCAGCCCGCAGAATGAAGAGACCCAGTACTTC.

This clonotype was seen only once. This CDR3 is missing its conserved last phenylalanine or tryptophan, likely due to a read error. The chain is built from TRBV7-3 and TRBJ2-7; D remains unclear. Germline V gene lookup returns CDR1 SGHTA and CDR2 FQGTGA. The CDR3 is 14 residues long. Trimming cost V 2 bases and J 4 bases, with 12 bases left between them. The CDR3 region has the DNA TGTGCCAGCAGCTTAGCTAATGGCCTTTACGAGCAGTACCTC. Translation gives CASSLANGLYEQYL.

This clonotype was counted between two and nine times. The chain couples TRBV10-2 to TRBJ2-7; D unresolved. The V end lost 4 bases, the J end lost 2 bases, and 6 bases lay between the germline ends. Germline V gene data show CDR1 as WSHSY and CDR2 as SAAADI. CDR3 length: 12 residues. CDR3 coding DNA: TGCGCCAGCAGTGGGTTGCCCTACGAGCAGTACTTC. Translating gives CASSGLPYEQYF.

In this sample, this clonotype turned up a few times. A read error may be the cause here, since a much bigger clone is one base away. J is TRBJ1-5 and V is TRBV12-3 or TRBV12-4; D is unclear. This CDR3 comprises 13 residues. V dropped 8 bases and J dropped 7 bases, with 15 bases sitting between them. The CDR3 here is CASGPSFGQPQHF. CDR3 nucleotide sequence: TGTGCCAGCGGTCCCTCCTTCGGACAGCCCCAGCATTTT.

V gene TRBV15 combines with J gene TRBJ1-2; TRBD1 is a possible D gene (5 bases). The ends were cut back, 0 bases at V and 6 bases at J, with 17 bases in the middle. This CDR3 spans 16 amino acids. In germline, CDR1 is LNHNV, CDR2 YYDKDF (reference sequence). The CDR3 protein is CATSRDGGPTKDGYTF. The CDR3, as DNA: TGTGCCACCAGCAGAGATGGGGGTCCCACTAAGGATGGCTACACCTTC.

The J gene is TRBJ2-7, the V gene TRBV15, with 8 bases fitting TRBD2. Per the germline V gene, CDR1 is LNHNV and CDR2 is YYDKDF (reference sequence). This CDR3 comprises 17 residues. V shed 0 bases and J 2 bases; nucleotides not matched to a gene: 9. The CDR3 region is CATSRDRVAGGTYEQYF. The CDR3 DNA follows: TGTGCCACCAGCAGAGATCGGGTGGCGGGGGGAACCTACGAGCAGTACTTC.

This clonotype was seen a single time. The chain links TRBV14 to TRBJ1-1; no reliable D call. CDR1 is SGHDN and CDR2 is FVKESK in the germline V gene. This CDR3 has 15 residues. The V end lost 0 bases, the J end lost 1 base, and 9 bases lay between the germline ends. CDR3 amino acids: CASSQDLLPNTEAFF. DNA of the CDR3: TGTGCCAGCAGCCAAGATTTGTTACCGAACACTGAAGCTTTCTTT.